Given below is one T cell receptor beta chain in context. Its antigen is still unknown. These data come from a study of vaccination and CD4 T cells after COVID-19. About the study: Cells were stimulated with overlapping spike peptide pools from SARS-CoV-2, HCoV-NL63, HCoV-OC43 and HCoV-229E.

Study-level results: Convalescent patients had a median roughly 84% of post-vaccine SARS-CoV-2-reactive clones that were detected only after vaccination, not before it. In median terms, SARS-CoV-2-reactive clonotypes went from approximately 21 to 40, a nonsignificant rise.

The treatment denotes: approximately 9-day PBMC culture with coronavirus spike peptide pools or control peptides (ViraFEST assay). Each well held under 2.5 million PBMCs in IL-2 (roughly 10 IU/ml) medium with roughly 11 ug/ml peptide pools. CDR3 length: 11 amino acids. V gave up 3 bases and J gave up 11 bases, with 10 bases separating them. CDR1 MNHNS and CDR2 SASEGT come from the germline V gene. Sequencing of DNA taken from cultured CD4+ T cells relied on the Oncomine TCR Beta short-read assay. TCRdb reanalysed the PCR reads using MiXCR and keeps one entry per CDR3 protein. The table shows 15,000 to 19,000 distinct CDR3 sequences, with around 60% occurring only once.

The chain employs TRBV6-1 and TRBJ1-1; tentatively, D is TRBD1 (5 bases). The source is a human donor who had recovered from COVID-19. The sample taken for sequencing was CD4+ T cells from blood, cultured in vitro. The CDR3, as DNA: TGTGCCAGCAGTGACGGGACGCGGGCTTTCTTT. It yields the protein CASSDGTRAFF.